This T cell receptor (beta chain) was recovered during a study of blood T cell repertoires in COVID-19 (dated by TCRdb to about 2020). In terms of the full investigation: Samples covering the acute and convalescent phases of COVID-19 were provided by collaborators in the United States, Italy and Spain. The material from the prospective study consisted of cDNA or gDNA derived from T cells, B-cell-depleted T cells, or PBMCs. Subjects who had been exposed to COVID-19, were actively infected with it, or had recovered from it provided the deeply sampled blood TCRbeta repertoires that made up the dataset. A freely available public database, intended as a resource for researchers studying the immune response to SARS-CoV-2, is where the repertoires were released. The samples were drawn from two sources: the first 160 participants of the ongoing ImmuneRACE study, and over 950 subjects contributed by 6 global collaborators. The sample metadata nearly always contained a de-identified subject ID, COVID-19 status, age in years and sex. HLA class I and class II types, where available, came from metadata supplied by the sample provider rather than from assay-based typing. Summary of the overall study and its limitations: Clinical and demographic metadata were provided uncurated, with the amount varying by source and participant.

Regarding this clone: Its antigen is not yet known. No qualities accompany the bases; no much larger clone lies one base away.

Reading the germline V gene (reference sequence) gives CDR1 LNHDA and CDR2 SQIVND. The CDR3 numbers 15 residues from cysteine through phenylalanine. Only the CDR3 part of the read is kept: 45 bases, read in frame from the first base. From V the trimming removes 6 bases and from J it removes 6 bases, while the gene matches leave 12 bases of the junction unaccounted for. TCRbeta CDR3 regions were amplified from genomic DNA by means of the immunoSEQ Assay, a bias-controlled multiplex PCR. Processing in the source paper ran as follows. Within the assay, amplification of reference gene primers was used to estimate how many nucleated cells each sample contained. Sequence reads were collapsed and filtered to measure the absolute abundance of every unique TCRbeta CDR3 rearrangement. Productive Simpson clonality was computed per sample as the square root of Simpson's diversity index over productive rearrangements. TCRdb limited this immuneACCESS table to in-frame rearrangements with V and J called. A share of clones is missing; checked studies link under half to unresolved V genes, and the rest is unexplained. That table is the source of V, J and clone size, and D and trimming were worked out from the DNA. In this sample the table shows about 170,000 clones, 85% to 90% of which occur a single time. About 6.5% of the sample is in the top ten clones.

Whole blood was collected in K2EDTA tubes by collaborating institutions according to the institutions' own protocols. Collaborator samples were shipped for TCRbeta analysis as frozen whole blood, isolated PBMCs, or DNA extracted from either sample type. The chain uses TRBV19 and TRBJ1-2, and TRBD1 matches 8 of the central bases. Sample: peripheral blood. The TCR was taken from a woman older than 75 in a cohort sampled during active or convalescent COVID-19. The DNA sequence reads TGTGCCAGTAGCCCCGTTCAGGGGGCATCGAATGGCTACACCTTC. Its protein is CASSPVQGASNGYTF.